This T cell receptor (beta chain) derives from a study of radiotherapy plus CTLA-4 blockade in lung cancer. Study-level background: Disease control reached approximately 30%, with objective responses in roughly 19%. General observations from the study: Among blood TCR repertoires after radiotherapy plus ipilimumab, tumor-derived clones expanded.

Method: immunoSEQ multiplex PCR; TCRdb's copy keeps in-frame clones and lacks some. The table includes 56,000 or so clones, 79% detected once. To note about this clone: Antigen specificity is unknown.

The sequencing used peripheral blood, collected from a patient treated with radiotherapy plus ipilimumab. The sequence derives from a human donor with non-small cell lung cancer who had a partial response to radiotherapy plus ipilimumab.

For the CDR3, the DNA is TGCGCCAGCAGCCAATCGTCGGGGGATAGCTATGGCTACACCTTC. Translation: CASSQSSGDSYGYTF. The V and J genes are TRBV4-3 and TRBJ1-2; D perhaps matches TRBD1 (5 bases). CDR3 length: 15 amino acids. V was shortened by 2 bases and J by 4 bases, with 14 bases between the two germline ends. Germline V lookup: CDR1 LGHNA, CDR2 YSLEER.